This T cell receptor beta chain stems from a study of neurological immune-mediated disorders. Study-level findings and limits: Phylogenetically, 18 of 34 multiple sclerosis patients' repertoires fell into one related-CDR3 cluster, a possible signature.

The study built unsorted libraries from 2 million PBMCs kept at -80 C. Synthesis of cDNA was accomplished via 5'RACE employing 10-nucleotide random UMIs. Each CDR3 protein is one row after TCRdb ran MiXCR on the 5' RACE reads. The repertoire includes about 70,000 distinct CDR3 sequences, approximately 5.3% of them detected once, and 5.6% sits in the top ten. This clonotype has at least ten counts. The antigen is unknown. Per germline, CDR1 ENHRY and CDR2 SYGVKD. CDR3 length: 16 amino acids. Germline trimming cut 3 bases from V and 4 bases from J; bases unmatched to any gene: 9. The sequence was obtained from a human donor with multiple sclerosis. The donor label of this sample is uncertain. The rearrangement uses TRBV10-3 and TRBJ1-3; TRBD1 matches at 7 bases. Sequencing was performed on PBMCs. CDR3 in amino acids: CAISDISTGSGNTIYF. CDR3 DNA: TGTGCCATCAGTGATATTTCGACAGGGTCGGGAAACACCATATATTTT.